Listed below are T cell receptor beta chains from one sample, sequenced in a study of T cell responses to AZD1222 COVID-19 vaccine. Clones were sequenced by immunoSEQ multiplex PCR, and TCRdb holds only the in-frame ones, with some missing. The repertoire includes around 140,000 clones, around 93% of them detected once, and approximately 5.3% sits in the top ten. The sequencing here drew on peripheral blood, taken on day 0 of AZD1222 vaccination. The receptors here all came from an adult in good health. CDR3s include the opening cysteine and the closing phenylalanine or tryptophan. Fields, in order: clone size, D gene, CDR3 length, J gene, V gene, CDR3 DNA, CDR3 protein. D genes are given only for firm matches. Rows give clone size only sometimes, using once, few, many, or a class for an expanded clone.

NA TRBD2 14 TRBJ2-3 TRBV6-2/TRBV6-3 TGTGCCAGCAGTTTGCGGGGGGGAAGAGATACGCAGTATTTT CASSLRGGRDTQYF
NA TRBD1 15 TRBJ2-5 TRBV28 TGTGCCAGCAGTCCTGCGTACAGGGGGGCAGAGACCCAGTACTTC CASSPAYRGAETQYF
NA TRBD1 15 TRBJ1-2 TRBV10-3 TGTGCCATCAGTGAAGGGGCAGGGGGCGACTATGGCTACACCTTC CAISEGAGGDYGYTF
few NA 12 TRBJ1-6 TRBV7-8 TGTGCCAGCAGTCGACTAAGTTCACCCCTCCACTTT CASSRLSSPLHF
NA NA 11 TRBJ2-1 TRBV5-6 TGTGCCAGCAGCTTTAATAATGAGCAGTTCTTC CASSFNNEQFF
NA NA 15 TRBJ2-3 TRBV7-8 TGTGCCAGCAGTCCACCCACAGGGCACACAGATACGCAGTATTTT CASSPPTGHTDTQYF
NA NA 14 TRBJ1-5 TRBV2 TGTGCCAGCAGTGAGGCAAGTAGCAATCAGCCCCAGCATTTT CASSEASSNQPQHF
once TRBD2 15 TRBJ2-7 TRBV7-2 TGTGCCAGCAGCCGCGGACAGGGACTAGCGTACGAGCAGTACTTC CASSRGQGLAYEQYF
NA TRBD2 18 TRBJ2-1 TRBV9 TGTGCCAGCAGCGCAGTGATGGGGACTAGCGGGGATCCTAATGAGCAGTTCTTC CASSAVMGTSGDPNEQFF
NA NA 12 TRBJ1-4 TRBV28 TGTGCCAGCAGTTTATTCCATGAAAAACTGTTTTTT CASSLFHEKLFF
NA NA 14 TRBJ1-2 TRBV4-3 TGCGCCAGCAGCCAAGTCATGGCCGAGGATGGCTACACCTTC CASSQVMAEDGYTF
NA NA 12 TRBJ2-1 TRBV12-3/TRBV12-4 TGTGCCAGCAGTCTCGAATACAATGAGCAGTTCTTC CASSLEYNEQFF
NA NA 15 TRBJ1-5 TRBV6-5 TGTGCCAGCAGTCCACAGGGTCATGGCAATCAGCCCCAGCATTTT CASSPQGHGNQPQHF
NA NA 16 TRBJ2-7 TRBV4-1 TGCGCCAGCAGCCAAGATAGTGCGGGAAATGCCTACGAGCAGTACTTC CASSQDSAGNAYEQYF
NA TRBD2 18 TRBJ2-1 TRBV27 TGTGCCAGCAGTGCATTACTAGCGGGGGCGCCGCCTTTAGTTGAGCAGTTCTTC CASSALLAGAPPLVEQFF
NA NA 13 TRBJ2-1 TRBV7-3 TGTGCCAGCAGCTTAAGTTTGGGAAATGAGCAGTTCTTC CASSLSLGNEQFF
NA NA 14 TRBJ1-2 TRBV2 TGTGCCAGCAGTCAGAGACAAGTAATATATGGCTACACCTTC CASSQRQVIYGYTF
once TRBD2 18 TRBJ2-7 TRBV7-6 TGTGCCAGCAGCTCCTTGTTTGGCGGACTAGCGGGTACCTACGAGCAGTACTTC CASSSLFGGLAGTYEQYF
NA NA 16 TRBJ1-1 TRBV5-1 TGCGCCAGCAGCTTGGCCCAGGGGCCCCCGGGAACTGAAGCTTTCTTT CASSLAQGPPGTEAFF
few NA 14 TRBJ2-2 TRBV5-1 TGCGCCAGCCGATTGGACTGGGGGACCGGGGAGCTGTTTTTT CASRLDWGTGELFF
NA NA 14 TRBJ1-1 TRBV5-1 TGCGCCAGCAGCTTGGGGGGAACGAACACTGAAGCTTTCTTT CASSLGGTNTEAFF
NA NA 17 TRBJ2-1 TRBV6-2/TRBV6-3 TGTGCCAGCATTTACGACGGACAAAGCGGCTCCTACAATGAGCAGTTCTTC CASIYDGQSGSYNEQFF
NA NA 16 TRBJ1-2 TRBV4-3 TGCGCCAGCAGCCCACAAGTAGGCGGGGTCTTCTATGGCTACACCTTC CASSPQVGGVFYGYTF
NA NA 14 TRBJ2-2 TRBV5-1 TGCGCCAGCAGCCTGGACCAGCCCGGCGGGGAGCTGTTTTTT CASSLDQPGGELFF
NA TRBD2 15 TRBJ2-1 TRBV4-3 TGCGCCAGCAGCCAAGATAGTAGCGGGAGGAGTGAGCAGTTCTTC CASSQDSSGRSEQFF
NA TRBD1 16 TRBJ1-1 TRBV4-3 TGCGCCAGCAGCCAAGATCGGACAGGGGGAAACACTGAAGCTTTCTTT CASSQDRTGGNTEAFF
NA NA 10 TRBJ1-1 TRBV6-5 TGTGCCAGCAGGTACACTGAAGCTTTCTTT CASRYTEAFF